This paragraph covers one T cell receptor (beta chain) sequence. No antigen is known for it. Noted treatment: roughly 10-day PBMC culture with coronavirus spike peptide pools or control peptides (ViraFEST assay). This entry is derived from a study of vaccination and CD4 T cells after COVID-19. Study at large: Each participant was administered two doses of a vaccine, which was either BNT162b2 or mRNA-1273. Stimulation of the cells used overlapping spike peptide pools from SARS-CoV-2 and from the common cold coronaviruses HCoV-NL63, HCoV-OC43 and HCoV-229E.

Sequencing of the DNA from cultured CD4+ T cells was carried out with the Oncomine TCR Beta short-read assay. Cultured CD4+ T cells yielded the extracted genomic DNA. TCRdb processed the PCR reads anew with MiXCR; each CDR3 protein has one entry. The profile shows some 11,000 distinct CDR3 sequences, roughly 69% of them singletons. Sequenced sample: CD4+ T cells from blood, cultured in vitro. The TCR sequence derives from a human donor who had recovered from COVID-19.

CDR3 residues: CSAKKAQETQYF. DNA for the CDR3: TGCAGTGCTAAAAAGGCCCAAGAGACCCAGTACTTC. The chain carries TRBV20-1 and TRBJ2-5; D is uncertain. The CDR3 extends over 12 amino acids. The germline CDR1 and CDR2 sequences are DFQATT and SNEGSKA (reference sequence). The V gene lost 4 bases and the J gene lost 1 base, with 7 bases spanning the gap.